This is a list of T cell receptor beta chains from one sample in a study of CD8 T cells in ankylosing spondylitis. One entry per CDR3 protein, called by TCRdb with MiXCR from the 5' RACE reads. In the table there are about 250,000 distinct CDR3 sequences, roughly a third of which are singletons. The material sequenced was blood, either unsorted or a sorted T cell fraction (not recorded which). The receptors come from a male donor with ankylosing spondylitis or in good health (not recorded which). The CDR3 runs from the conserved cysteine through the conserved F or W. Each record gives: D gene, V gene, clone size, J gene, CDR3 DNA, CDR3 protein. D genes are given only for firm matches. Size is stated for part of the rows, as once, few or many counts, or as a class when the clone is expanded.

D: TRBD2
V: TRBV11-2
size: NA
J: TRBJ2-1
DNA: TGTGCCAGCAGCTTAGCTTGGGGAGCGGGGAAGGGTGGTGAGCAGTTCTTC
CDR3: CASSLAWGAGKGGEQFF

D: NA
V: TRBV5-6
size: few
J: TRBJ2-3
DNA: TGTGCCAGCAGCTTGGTGGACATCTATTTACATGATACGCAGTATTTT
CDR3: CASSLVDIYLHDTQYF

D: TRBD2
V: TRBV12-3/TRBV12-4
size: few
J: TRBJ2-5
DNA: TGTGCCAGCAGTTCCTCACTAGCGTTTGAGACCCAGTACTTC
CDR3: CASSSSLAFETQYF

D: TRBD1
V: TRBV6-1
size: NA
J: TRBJ2-7
DNA: TGTGCCAGCAGTCCGACGGGACAGGGTTCCGACGAGCAGTACTTC
CDR3: CASSPTGQGSDEQYF

D: TRBD2
V: TRBV6-5
size: NA
J: TRBJ2-5
DNA: TGTGCCAGCAGTTACTCTCGGGCTAGCGGAACCCAAGAGACCCAGTACTTC
CDR3: CASSYSRASGTQETQYF

D: NA
V: TRBV3-1
size: NA
J: TRBJ2-5
DNA: TGTGCCAGCAGCTATACAGGGACCCAAGAGACCCAGTACTTC
CDR3: CASSYTGTQETQYF

D: TRBD1
V: TRBV20-1
size: few
J: TRBJ1-6
DNA: TGCAGTGCTGACCCAGACAGGGGGGCCAAGAGCTCCTATAATTCACCCCTCCACTTT
CDR3: CSADPDRGAKSSYNSPLHF

D: TRBD1
V: TRBV3-1
size: NA
J: TRBJ2-5
DNA: TGTGCCAGCAGCCCCCGGGACAGGGGGCGGGAGACCCAGTACTTC
CDR3: CASSPRDRGRETQYF

D: NA
V: TRBV10-3
size: NA
J: TRBJ1-5
DNA: TGTGCCATCAGTGAGAGGGAGACAGATCAGCCCCAGCATTTT
CDR3: CAISERETDQPQHF

D: TRBD1
V: TRBV18
size: NA
J: TRBJ1-5
DNA: TGTGCCAGCTCACCACGGGACAGAAACAATCAGCCCCAGCATTTT
CDR3: CASSPRDRNNQPQHF

D: NA
V: TRBV5-1
size: NA
J: TRBJ2-3
DNA: TGCGCCAGCAGCTTGGCTAGCGGCACAGATACGCAGTATTTT
CDR3: CASSLASGTDTQYF

D: NA
V: TRBV3-1
size: few
J: TRBJ1-1
DNA: TGTGCCAGCAGCCATGGATACACTGAAGCTTTCTTT
CDR3: CASSHGYTEAFF

D: TRBD1
V: TRBV10-3
size: many
J: TRBJ2-5
DNA: TGTGCCATCAGTGGGGGACAGCAAGAGACCCAGTACTTC
CDR3: CAISGGQQETQYF

D: NA
V: TRBV10-3
size: NA
J: TRBJ1-2
DNA: TGTGCCATCAGTGAGTCCGGGCAGACCTATGGCTACACCTTC
CDR3: CAISESGQTYGYTF

D: NA
V: TRBV4-1
size: NA
J: TRBJ2-3
DNA: TGCGCCAGCAGCCAGACAGCCACAGATACGCAGTATTTT
CDR3: CASSQTATDTQYF

D: NA
V: TRBV27
size: few
J: TRBJ1-5
DNA: TGTGCCAGCAGTTTGTTAGGAGGCAATCAGCCCCAGCATTTT
CDR3: CASSLLGGNQPQHF

D: TRBD1
V: TRBV9
size: NA
J: TRBJ2-7
DNA: TGTGCCAGCAGCGCTGGACAGGGGGAAACCTACGAGCAGTACTTC
CDR3: CASSAGQGETYEQYF

D: NA
V: TRBV5-5
size: few
J: TRBJ2-5
DNA: TGTGCCAGCAGCCCGGGCCGGGACGTTGGAACCCAGTACTTC
CDR3: CASSPGRDVGTQYF

D: TRBD1
V: TRBV4-2
size: few
J: TRBJ1-1
DNA: TGTGCCAGCAGCCAAGATTGGGACAGGAACACTGAAGCTTTCTTT
CDR3: CASSQDWDRNTEAFF

D: TRBD1
V: TRBV20-1
size: many
J: TRBJ2-5
DNA: TGCAGTGCTAGAGAGGGCAGGACAGGGACCCATGAGACCCAGTACTTC
CDR3: CSAREGRTGTHETQYF

D: TRBD1
V: TRBV7-9
size: NA
J: TRBJ2-1
DNA: TGTGCCAGCAGCTTATGGGGCTCGACAGGGCCCCACAATGAGCAGTTCTTC
CDR3: CASSLWGSTGPHNEQFF

D: TRBD2
V: TRBV6-1
size: few
J: TRBJ2-1
DNA: TGTGCCAGCAGCCTGACTAGCGGGGCGAATGAGCAGTTCTTC
CDR3: CASSLTSGANEQFF

D: TRBD1
V: TRBV4-1
size: once
J: TRBJ2-1
DNA: TGCGCCAGCAGCCAAGATATCCAGGGGGCCTACAATGAGCAGTTCTTC
CDR3: CASSQDIQGAYNEQFF

D: NA
V: TRBV20-1
size: NA
J: TRBJ2-7
DNA: TGCAGTGCTCATTATGGGTCCCTGAACGAGCAGTACTTC
CDR3: CSAHYGSLNEQYF

D: TRBD1
V: TRBV4-1
size: NA
J: TRBJ2-1
DNA: TGCGCCAGCAGCCCGGGGACAGGGTGGGCGAATGAGCAGTTCTTC
CDR3: CASSPGTGWANEQFF

D: NA
V: TRBV12-3/TRBV12-4
size: few
J: TRBJ2-3
DNA: TGTGCCAGCAGCCGCTGGTCTAGCCCTTTGGATACGCAGTATTTT
CDR3: CASSRWSSPLDTQYF

D: TRBD1
V: TRBV27
size: few
J: TRBJ2-7
DNA: TGTGCCAGCAGGGTGACAGGGAAGTACGAGCAGTACTTC
CDR3: CASRVTGKYEQYF

D: NA
V: TRBV10-3
size: few
J: TRBJ1-3
DNA: TGTGCCATCAGACCCTCTGGAAACACCATATATTTT
CDR3: CAIRPSGNTIYF

D: NA
V: TRBV7-9
size: NA
J: TRBJ2-5
DNA: TGTGCCAGCAGCATCGGGACGGCGGGAGAGACCCAGTACTTC
CDR3: CASSIGTAGETQYF

D: TRBD2
V: TRBV24-1
size: once
J: TRBJ2-7
DNA: TGTGCCACCAGTGATCCCTCTAGCGGGCGCTCCTACGAGCAGTACTTC
CDR3: CATSDPSSGRSYEQYF

D: NA
V: TRBV28
size: few
J: TRBJ2-4
DNA: TGTGCCAGCAGTTTAAGTGCGACGGCAAACATTCAGTACTTC
CDR3: CASSLSATANIQYF

D: TRBD2
V: TRBV9
size: few
J: TRBJ2-7
DNA: TGTGCCAGCAGCCCCCGGCCTAGCGGGGGAATCGCGGAGCAGTACTTC
CDR3: CASSPRPSGGIAEQYF

D: NA
V: TRBV5-6
size: NA
J: TRBJ2-2
DNA: TGTGCCAGCAGCCATCCGCAGGGAGAGGACACCGGGGAGCTGTTTTTT
CDR3: CASSHPQGEDTGELFF

D: NA
V: TRBV29-1
size: few
J: TRBJ1-5
DNA: TGCAGCGTTGGACAGAGTAATCAGCCCCAGCATTTT
CDR3: CSVGQSNQPQHF

D: NA
V: TRBV18
size: few
J: TRBJ2-3
DNA: TGTGCCAGCTCACCACGAAGAGTGCCAGATACGCAGTATTTT
CDR3: CASSPRRVPDTQYF

D: NA
V: TRBV29-1
size: few
J: TRBJ2-2
DNA: TGCAGCGTGAGGCGGGGCTTGAACACCGGGGAGCTGTTTTTT
CDR3: CSVRRGLNTGELFF

D: NA
V: TRBV7-8
size: NA
J: TRBJ2-1
DNA: TGTGCCAGCAGCTTAGCGGTACAGGAGCAGGGGAACCGGCGGCTCTTC
CDR3: CASSLAVQEQGNRRLF

D: TRBD2
V: TRBV4-2
size: few
J: TRBJ2-1
DNA: TGTGCCAGCAGCCAGGACACTAGCGGGGGCCCCGACAATGAGCAGTTCTTC
CDR3: CASSQDTSGGPDNEQFF

D: NA
V: TRBV6-5
size: few
J: TRBJ2-5
DNA: TGTGCCAGCAGTTACGGCCCCTGGGAGACCCAGTACTTC
CDR3: CASSYGPWETQYF

D: NA
V: TRBV20-1
size: NA
J: TRBJ1-6
DNA: TGCAGTGCTAGAGACGGGGTCCATAATTCACCCCTCCACTTT
CDR3: CSARDGVHNSPLHF

D: NA
V: TRBV30
size: NA
J: TRBJ2-1
DNA: TGTGCCTGGAGCGCCGGGGGCAACTCCTACAATGAGCAGTTCTTC
CDR3: CAWSAGGNSYNEQFF

D: NA
V: TRBV6-6
size: NA
J: TRBJ1-5
DNA: TGTGGTCCAGGGCGTTGTAATCAGCCCCAGCATTTT
CDR3: CGPGRCNQPQHF

D: NA
V: TRBV5-6
size: once
J: TRBJ2-5
DNA: TGTGCCAGCAGTTCTGGACTTGCCGTAGGAACCCAGTACTTC
CDR3: CASSSGLAVGTQYF

D: TRBD1
V: TRBV5-1
size: NA
J: TRBJ1-2
DNA: TGCGCCAGCAGCTTGGCGGAACAGGGGCCCTATGGCTACACCTTC
CDR3: CASSLAEQGPYGYTF

D: NA
V: TRBV7-9
size: NA
J: TRBJ2-3
DNA: TGTGCCAGCAGCTTTAACCAGGGACCCACAGATACGCAGTATTTT
CDR3: CASSFNQGPTDTQYF

D: TRBD2
V: TRBV12-3/TRBV12-4
size: NA
J: TRBJ2-1
DNA: TGTGCCAGCAGTTCCGCGGAGTATAGCGGGGGGAACAATGAGCAGTTCTTC
CDR3: CASSSAEYSGGNNEQFF

D: TRBD1
V: TRBV10-3
size: NA
J: TRBJ2-3
DNA: TGTGCCATCAGCGCGGACAGGGGGGGAGATACGCAGTATTTT
CDR3: CAISADRGGDTQYF

D: NA
V: TRBV10-1
size: few
J: TRBJ2-7
DNA: TGCGCCAGCAGTGAGTCGGGTAACAGTCTTGGTGAGCAGTACTTC
CDR3: CASSESGNSLGEQYF

D: NA
V: TRBV29-1
size: few
J: TRBJ2-2
DNA: TGCAGCGTTGAAGATCCCGCCTCCTACACCGGGGAGCTGTTTTTT
CDR3: CSVEDPASYTGELFF

D: NA
V: TRBV5-1
size: few
J: TRBJ2-1
DNA: TGCGCCAGCAGCTTGGCCTGGCAGGAAAGCTACAATGAGCAGTTCTTC
CDR3: CASSLAWQESYNEQFF

D: NA
V: TRBV20-1
size: few
J: TRBJ1-5
DNA: TGCAGTGTCACGACTAAACAGGGTATGGTGGGCAATCAGCCCCAGCATTTT
CDR3: CSVTTKQGMVGNQPQHF

D: TRBD2
V: TRBV27
size: few
J: TRBJ2-5
DNA: TGTGCCAGCAGTTTCAGGGGACTAGCGCAAGAGACCCAGTACTTC
CDR3: CASSFRGLAQETQYF

D: NA
V: TRBV7-9
size: NA
J: TRBJ2-2
DNA: TGTGCCAGCAGCTTAGGTCTGAGGTGGACCGGGGAGCTGTTTTTT
CDR3: CASSLGLRWTGELFF

D: TRBD2
V: TRBV7-3
size: few
J: TRBJ2-2
DNA: TGTGCCACCAACAAAGAGTGGACTAGCGGGGGTCCGGGCGGGGAGCTGTTTTTT
CDR3: CATNKEWTSGGPGGELFF